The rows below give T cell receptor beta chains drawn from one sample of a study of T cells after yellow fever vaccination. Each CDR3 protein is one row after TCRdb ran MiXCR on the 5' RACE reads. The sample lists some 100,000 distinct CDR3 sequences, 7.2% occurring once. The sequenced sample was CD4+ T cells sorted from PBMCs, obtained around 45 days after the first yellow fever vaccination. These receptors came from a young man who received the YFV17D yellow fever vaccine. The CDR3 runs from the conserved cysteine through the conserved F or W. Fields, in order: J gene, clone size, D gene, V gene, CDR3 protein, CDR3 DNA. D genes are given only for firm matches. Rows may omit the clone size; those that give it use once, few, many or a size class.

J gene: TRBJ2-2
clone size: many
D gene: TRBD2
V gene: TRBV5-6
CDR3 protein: CASSQRLGLVGGELFF
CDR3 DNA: TGTGCCAGCAGCCAGAGACTGGGACTAGTCGGTGGGGAGCTGTTTTTT

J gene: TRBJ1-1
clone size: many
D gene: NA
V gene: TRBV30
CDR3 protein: CAWGQGVFTEAFF
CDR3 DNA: TGTGCCTGGGGCCAAGGGGTATTCACTGAAGCTTTCTTT

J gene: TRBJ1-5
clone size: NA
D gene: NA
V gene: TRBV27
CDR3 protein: CARYSEQGSFQPQHF
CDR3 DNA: TGTGCCAGATACTCCGAACAGGGCTCGTTTCAGCCCCAGCATTTT

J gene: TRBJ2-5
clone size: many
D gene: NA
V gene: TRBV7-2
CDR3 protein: CASSLARGIHLF
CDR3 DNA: TGTGCCAGCAGCTTAGCTCGTGGGATCCACCTCTTC

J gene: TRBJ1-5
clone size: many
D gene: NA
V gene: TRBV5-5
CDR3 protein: CASSLDPGTDNQPQHF
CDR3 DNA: TGTGCCAGCAGCTTGGATCCCGGGACCGACAATCAGCCCCAGCATTTT

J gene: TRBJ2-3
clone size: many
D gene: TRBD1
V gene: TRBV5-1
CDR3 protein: CASTRDRGTDTQYF
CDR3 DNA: TGCGCCAGCACCCGGGACAGGGGAACAGATACGCAGTATTTT

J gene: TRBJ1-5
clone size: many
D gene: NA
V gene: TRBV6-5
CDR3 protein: CASSYSGAQNQPQHF
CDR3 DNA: TGTGCCAGCAGTTACTCTGGGGCGCAGAATCAGCCCCAGCATTTT

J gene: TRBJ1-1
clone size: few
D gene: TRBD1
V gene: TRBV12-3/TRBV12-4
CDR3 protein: CASRPTGSTEAFF
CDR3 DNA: TGTGCCAGCAGACCGACAGGGAGCACTGAAGCTTTCTTT

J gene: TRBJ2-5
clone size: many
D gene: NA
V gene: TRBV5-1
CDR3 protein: CASSLSFELSTQYF
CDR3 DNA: TGCGCCAGCAGCTTGAGTTTTGAACTATCGACCCAGTACTTC

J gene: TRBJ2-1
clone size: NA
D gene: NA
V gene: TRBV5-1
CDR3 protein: CASSLRDPPSYNEQFF
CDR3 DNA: TGCGCCAGCAGCCTCCGGGACCCTCCCTCCTACAATGAGCAGTTCTTC

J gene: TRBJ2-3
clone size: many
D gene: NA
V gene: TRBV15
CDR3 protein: CATSRGSPGDPTDTQYF
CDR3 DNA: TGTGCCACCAGCAGAGGGTCACCGGGGGACCCCACAGATACGCAGTATTTT

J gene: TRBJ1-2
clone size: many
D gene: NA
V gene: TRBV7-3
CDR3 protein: CASSPWSGSNYGYTF
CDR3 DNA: TGTGCCAGCAGCCCCTGGTCGGGGTCCAACTATGGCTACACCTTC

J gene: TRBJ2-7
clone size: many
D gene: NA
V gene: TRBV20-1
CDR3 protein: CSARFFSYEQYF
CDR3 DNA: TGCAGTGCTAGGTTCTTCTCCTACGAGCAGTACTTC

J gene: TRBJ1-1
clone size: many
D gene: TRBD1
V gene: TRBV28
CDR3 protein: CASAGTGIFPEAFF
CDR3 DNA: TGTGCCAGCGCCGGGACAGGGATTTTCCCTGAAGCTTTCTTT

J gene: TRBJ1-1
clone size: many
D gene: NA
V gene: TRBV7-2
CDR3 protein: CASSLDPFTVTEAFF
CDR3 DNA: TGTGCCAGCAGCTTAGATCCTTTTACCGTCACTGAAGCTTTCTTT

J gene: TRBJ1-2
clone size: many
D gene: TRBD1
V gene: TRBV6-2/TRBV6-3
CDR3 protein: CASSNRQGHLYGYTF
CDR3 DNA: TGTGCCAGCAGCAACAGACAGGGGCACCTCTATGGCTACACCTTC

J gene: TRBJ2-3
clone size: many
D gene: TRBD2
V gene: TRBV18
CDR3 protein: CASSPGRASTDTQYF
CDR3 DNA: TGTGCCAGCTCACCGGGGAGGGCCAGCACAGATACGCAGTATTTT

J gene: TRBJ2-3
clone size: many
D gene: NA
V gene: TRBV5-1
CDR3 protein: CASSLQGPPGDTQYF
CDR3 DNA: TGCGCCAGCAGCTTGCAGGGCCCTCCCGGAGATACGCAGTATTTT

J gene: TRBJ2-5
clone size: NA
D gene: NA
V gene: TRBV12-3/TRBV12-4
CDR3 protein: CASRYRGETQYF
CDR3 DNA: TGTGCCAGCAGGTATAGAGGGGAGACCCAGTACTTC

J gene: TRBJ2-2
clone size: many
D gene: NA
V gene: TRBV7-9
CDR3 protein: CASSLLGTGELFF
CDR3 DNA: TGTGCCAGCAGCTTACTGGGAACCGGGGAGCTGTTTTTT

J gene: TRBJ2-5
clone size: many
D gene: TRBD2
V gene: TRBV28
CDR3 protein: CASSLAGAGVTQETQYF
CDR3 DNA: TGTGCCAGCAGTTTGGCCGGGGCGGGGGTCACTCAGGAGACCCAGTACTTC

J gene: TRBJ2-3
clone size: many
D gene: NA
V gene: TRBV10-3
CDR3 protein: CANSELAVPSTDTQYF
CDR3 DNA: TGTGCCAACTCCGAACTTGCGGTGCCTAGCACAGATACGCAGTATTTT

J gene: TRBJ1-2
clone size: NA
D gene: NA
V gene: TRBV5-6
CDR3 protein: CASSLLVDYGHTF
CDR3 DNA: TGTGCCAGCAGCTTGTTGGTTGACTATGGCCACACCTTC

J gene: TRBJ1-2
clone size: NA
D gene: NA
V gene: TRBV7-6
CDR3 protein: CASSLAYDRSNYGYTF
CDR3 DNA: TGTGCCAGCAGCTTAGCCTACGACAGGTCGAACTATGGCTACACCTTC

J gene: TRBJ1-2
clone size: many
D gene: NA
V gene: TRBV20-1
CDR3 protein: CSARREGYTF
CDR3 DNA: TGCAGTGCTAGAAGAGAGGGCTACACCTTC

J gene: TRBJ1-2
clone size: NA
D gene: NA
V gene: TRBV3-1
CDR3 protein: CASSPSSLGDGYTF
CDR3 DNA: TGTGCCAGCAGCCCTTCAAGTCTCGGGGATGGCTACACCTTC

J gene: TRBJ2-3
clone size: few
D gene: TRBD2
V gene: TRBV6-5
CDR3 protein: CASSYNGLAGTDTQYF
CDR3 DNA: TGTGCCAGCAGTTACAATGGTCTAGCGGGTACAGATACGCAGTATTTT

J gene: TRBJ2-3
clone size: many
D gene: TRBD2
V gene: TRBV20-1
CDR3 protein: CSATSGGYTDTQYF
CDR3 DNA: TGCAGTGCTACTAGCGGGGGTTACACAGATACGCAGTATTTT

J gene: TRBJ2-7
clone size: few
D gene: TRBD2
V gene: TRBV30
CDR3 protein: CAWSSGGIYEQYF
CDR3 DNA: TGTGCCTGGAGTTCGGGAGGGATCTACGAGCAGTACTTC

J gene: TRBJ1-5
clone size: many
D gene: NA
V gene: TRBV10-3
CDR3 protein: CAISGEAGTDQPQHF
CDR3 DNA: TGTGCCATCAGTGGTGAGGCGGGAACGGATCAGCCCCAGCATTTT

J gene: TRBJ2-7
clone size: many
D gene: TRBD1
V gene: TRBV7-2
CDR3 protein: CASSPEQGRYEQYF
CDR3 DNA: TGTGCCAGCAGCCCTGAACAGGGGCGGTACGAGCAGTACTTC

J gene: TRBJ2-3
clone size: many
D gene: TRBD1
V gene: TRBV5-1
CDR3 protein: CASSLTVTGVRDTQYF
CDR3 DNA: TGCGCCAGCAGCTTAACCGTGACAGGGGTGAGAGATACGCAGTATTTT

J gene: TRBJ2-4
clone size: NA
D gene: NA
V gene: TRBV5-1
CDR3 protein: CASSLAGQLGYSQYF
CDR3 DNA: TGCGCCAGCAGCTTGGCGGGGCAGTTAGGGTACAGTCAGTACTTC

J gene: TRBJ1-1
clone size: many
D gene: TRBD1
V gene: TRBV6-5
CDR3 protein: CASSYGDRSNTEAFF
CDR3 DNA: TGTGCCAGCAGCTACGGGGACAGGAGCAACACTGAAGCTTTCTTT

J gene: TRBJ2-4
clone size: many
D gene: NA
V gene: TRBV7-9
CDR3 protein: CASSPPYILAKNIQYF
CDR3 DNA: TGTGCCAGCAGCCCACCCTATATTCTAGCCAAAAACATTCAGTACTTC

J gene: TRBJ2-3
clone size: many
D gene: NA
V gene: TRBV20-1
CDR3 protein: CSAARASTDTQYF
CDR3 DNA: TGCAGTGCTGCCCGTGCTAGCACAGATACGCAGTATTTT

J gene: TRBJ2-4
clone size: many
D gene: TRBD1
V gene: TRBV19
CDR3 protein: CASRGTGGLLAKNIQYF
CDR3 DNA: TGTGCCAGTAGGGGCACAGGGGGTTTACTAGCCAAAAACATTCAGTACTTC

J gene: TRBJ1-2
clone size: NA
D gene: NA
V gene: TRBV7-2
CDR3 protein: CASSFQRLDGYTF
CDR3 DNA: TGTGCCAGCAGCTTCCAGCGCTTAGATGGCTACACCTTC

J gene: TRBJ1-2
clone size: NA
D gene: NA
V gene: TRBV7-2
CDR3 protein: CASSLVITQNYGYTF
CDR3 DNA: TGTGCCAGCAGCTTAGTAATCACGCAAAACTATGGCTACACCTTC

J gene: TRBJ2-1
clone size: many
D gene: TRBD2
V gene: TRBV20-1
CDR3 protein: CSARDQTSGGKRDEQFF
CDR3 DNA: TGCAGTGCTAGAGACCAGACTAGCGGGGGGAAGAGGGATGAGCAGTTCTTC

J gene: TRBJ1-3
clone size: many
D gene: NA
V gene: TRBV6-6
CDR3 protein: CASIQQSGNTIYF
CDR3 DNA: TGTGCCAGCATCCAACAATCTGGAAACACCATATATTTT

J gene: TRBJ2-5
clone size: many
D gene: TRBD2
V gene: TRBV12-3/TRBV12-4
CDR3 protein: CASSHGLAGGLETQYF
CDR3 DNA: TGTGCCAGCAGTCACGGACTAGCGGGGGGGCTTGAGACCCAGTACTTC

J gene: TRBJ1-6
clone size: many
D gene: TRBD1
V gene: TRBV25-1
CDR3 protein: CASSDGQGVGSPLHF
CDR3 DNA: TGTGCCAGCAGTGATGGACAGGGGGTTGGTTCACCCCTCCACTTT

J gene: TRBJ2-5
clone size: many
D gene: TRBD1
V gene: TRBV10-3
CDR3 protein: CAISEGTGGLETQYF
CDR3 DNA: TGTGCCATCAGTGAGGGGACAGGGGGATTGGAGACCCAGTACTTC

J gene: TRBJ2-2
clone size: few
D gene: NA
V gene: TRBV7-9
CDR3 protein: CASSLDSTGELFF
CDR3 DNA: TGTGCCAGCAGCTTAGACAGCACCGGGGAGCTGTTTTTT

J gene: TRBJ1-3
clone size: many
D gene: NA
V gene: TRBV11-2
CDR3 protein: CASTTVRGSGNTIYF
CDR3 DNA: TGTGCCAGCACCACGGTACGGGGATCTGGAAACACCATATATTTT

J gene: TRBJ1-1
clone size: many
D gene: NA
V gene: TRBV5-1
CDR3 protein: CASSLGGPGGMNTEAFF
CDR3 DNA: TGCGCCAGCAGCTTGGGGGGTCCCGGGGGCATGAACACTGAAGCTTTCTTT

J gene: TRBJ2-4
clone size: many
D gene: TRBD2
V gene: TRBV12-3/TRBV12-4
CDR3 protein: CASTRAGTRGDIQYF
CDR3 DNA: TGTGCCAGCACCAGAGCGGGGACCCGGGGGGACATTCAGTACTTC

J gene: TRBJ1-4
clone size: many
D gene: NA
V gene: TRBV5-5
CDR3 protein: CASSLVSVGKLFF
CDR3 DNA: TGTGCCAGCAGCTTGGTTTCAGTCGGAAAACTGTTTTTT

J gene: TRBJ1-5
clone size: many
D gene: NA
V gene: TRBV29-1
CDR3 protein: CSVVQGLNQPQHF
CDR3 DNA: TGCAGCGTTGTACAGGGCCTCAATCAGCCCCAGCATTTT

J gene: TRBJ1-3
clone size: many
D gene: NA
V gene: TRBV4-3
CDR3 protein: CASSRNAQGLTGNTIYF
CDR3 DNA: TGCGCCAGCAGCCGAAACGCACAGGGCCTAACTGGAAACACCATATATTTT

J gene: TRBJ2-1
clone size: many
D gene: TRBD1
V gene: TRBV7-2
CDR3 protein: CASSRDRDRANEQFF
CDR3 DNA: TGTGCCAGCAGCCGTGACCGGGACAGGGCCAATGAGCAGTTCTTC

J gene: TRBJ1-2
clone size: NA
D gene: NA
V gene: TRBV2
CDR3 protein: CASSEAQASYLGYTF
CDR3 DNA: TGTGCCAGCAGTGAAGCGCAGGCGAGTTACCTAGGCTACACCTTC

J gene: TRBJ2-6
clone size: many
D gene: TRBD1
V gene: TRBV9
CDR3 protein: CASSGGQVDSSGANVLTF
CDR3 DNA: TGTGCCAGCAGCGGGGGACAGGTAGATTCCTCTGGGGCCAACGTCCTGACTTTC

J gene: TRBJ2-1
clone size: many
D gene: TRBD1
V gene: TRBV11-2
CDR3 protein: CASSSNRGPMRQFF
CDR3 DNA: TGTGCCAGCAGCTCTAACAGGGGCCCAATGCGGCAGTTCTTC

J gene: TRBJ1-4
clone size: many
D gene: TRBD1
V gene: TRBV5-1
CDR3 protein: CASSLGDRDNEKLFF
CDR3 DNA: TGCGCCAGCAGCTTGGGGGACAGAGATAATGAAAAACTGTTTTTT

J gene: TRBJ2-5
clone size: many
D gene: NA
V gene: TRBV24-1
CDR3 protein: CATSDPRATETQYF
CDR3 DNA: TGTGCCACCAGTGACCCAAGGGCGACGGAGACCCAGTACTTC

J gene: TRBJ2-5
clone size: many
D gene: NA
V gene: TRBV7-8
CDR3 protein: CASSPTSGETQYF
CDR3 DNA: TGTGCCAGCAGCCCAACTAGTGGTGAGACCCAGTACTTC

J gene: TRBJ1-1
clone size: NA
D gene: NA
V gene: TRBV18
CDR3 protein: CASSPRQASNTEAFF
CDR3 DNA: TGTGCCAGCTCACCACGACAGGCGTCGAACACTGAAGCTTTCTTT